A selection of T cell receptor beta chains follows, all from one sample in a study of T cells in Graves' hyperthyroidism and ophthalmopathy. MiXCR, applied by TCRdb to the multiplex PCR reads, yields one record per CDR3 protein. The sample holds 480,000 or so distinct CDR3 sequences, approximately 49% seen once. What was sequenced was peripheral blood or thyroid tissue (not recorded which). Receptors were obtained from an adult woman with Graves' disease, either hyperthyroidism or ophthalmopathy (not recorded which). Both conserved end residues are part of each CDR3. Fields, in order: J gene, V gene, D gene, clone size, CDR3 DNA, CDR3 protein. D genes are given only for firm matches. Clone size is shown for a subset of rows, as once, few, many or a class of expanded clone.

j_gene: TRBJ2-2; v_gene: TRBV27; d_gene: TRBD1; abundance: many; CDR3nt: TGTGCCAGCAGTCCGACAGGGTATACGAGAACCGGGGAGCTGTTTTTT; CDR3aa: CASSPTGYTRTGELFF
j_gene: TRBJ1-2; v_gene: TRBV24-1; d_gene: -; abundance: few; CDR3nt: TGTGCCACCAGTGATCCAGGACATACCTATGGCTACACCTTC; CDR3aa: CATSDPGHTYGYTF
j_gene: TRBJ1-1; v_gene: TRBV6-1; d_gene: -; abundance: -; CDR3nt: TGTGCCAGCAGTGAATCCAGCGACAGGCGCCCGTCCTTT; CDR3aa: CASSESSDRRPSF
j_gene: TRBJ1-5; v_gene: TRBV2; d_gene: -; abundance: -; CDR3nt: TGTGCCAGCAGTGTTGGGGGACACGGAGAGACCCAGCATTTT; CDR3aa: CASSVGGHGETQHF
j_gene: TRBJ2-5; v_gene: TRBV5-1; d_gene: TRBD2; abundance: -; CDR3nt: TGCGCCAGCAGCTTGGAGGGGCCGGGGGGGGAGACCCAGTACTTC; CDR3aa: CASSLEGPGGETQYF
j_gene: TRBJ1-4; v_gene: TRBV7-6; d_gene: TRBD1; abundance: many; CDR3nt: TGTGCCAGCAGCTTACTGGGGACAGGCGCAACTAATGAAAAACTGTTTTTT; CDR3aa: CASSLLGTGATNEKLFF
j_gene: TRBJ2-5; v_gene: TRBV19; d_gene: TRBD2; abundance: many; CDR3nt: TGTGCCAGTAAAGGGAGGGAGGAAGAGACCCAGTACTTC; CDR3aa: CASKGREEETQYF
j_gene: TRBJ1-1; v_gene: TRBV12-3/TRBV12-4; d_gene: TRBD1; abundance: -; CDR3nt: TGTGCCAGCAGTCGGGCGACAGGGTCGAACACTGAAGCTTTCTTT; CDR3aa: CASSRATGSNTEAFF
j_gene: TRBJ1-1; v_gene: TRBV7-2; d_gene: -; abundance: few; CDR3nt: TGTGCCAGCAGCTTCGGTAGGGGCCCGGCTGAAGCTTTCTTT; CDR3aa: CASSFGRGPAEAFF
j_gene: TRBJ1-1; v_gene: TRBV25-1; d_gene: -; abundance: many; CDR3nt: TGTGCCAGCAGTGGAACAGGGCGTCGGACTGAAGCTTTCTTT; CDR3aa: CASSGTGRRTEAFF
j_gene: TRBJ2-5; v_gene: TRBV10-3; d_gene: -; abundance: few; CDR3nt: TGTGCCATCAGCGAGTCAAGGGGGGAAGAGACCCAGTACTTC; CDR3aa: CAISESRGEETQYF
j_gene: TRBJ1-6; v_gene: TRBV2; d_gene: -; abundance: -; CDR3nt: TGTGCCAGCATTCGGGAGAGTGATTCACCCCTCCACTTT; CDR3aa: CASIRESDSPLHF
j_gene: TRBJ1-5; v_gene: TRBV5-1; d_gene: TRBD1; abundance: -; CDR3nt: TGCGCCAGCAGCATTGGGACAGGGGTAGATCAGCCCCAGCATTTT; CDR3aa: CASSIGTGVDQPQHF
j_gene: TRBJ1-2; v_gene: TRBV7-9; d_gene: TRBD1; abundance: -; CDR3nt: TGTGCCAGCAGCTCAGACAGGGCGAACTATGGCTACACCTTC; CDR3aa: CASSSDRANYGYTF
j_gene: TRBJ2-1; v_gene: TRBV24-1; d_gene: TRBD1; abundance: -; CDR3nt: TGTGCCACCAGCAGAGAAACAGGGGACTACAATGAGCAGTTCTTC; CDR3aa: CATSRETGDYNEQFF
j_gene: TRBJ1-1; v_gene: TRBV5-1; d_gene: TRBD1; abundance: many; CDR3nt: TGCGCCAGCAGCTTAAACAGGGGCCTGAATGAAGCTTTCTTT; CDR3aa: CASSLNRGLNEAFF
j_gene: TRBJ1-5; v_gene: TRBV20-1; d_gene: TRBD1; abundance: few; CDR3nt: TGCAGTGCTAGACGGACAGGCCAGGAGCCCCAGCATTTT; CDR3aa: CSARRTGQEPQHF
j_gene: TRBJ2-2; v_gene: TRBV4-2; d_gene: TRBD2; abundance: -; CDR3nt: TGTGCCAGCAGCCAACGACTAGCGGGCACCGGGGAGCTGTTTTTT; CDR3aa: CASSQRLAGTGELFF
j_gene: TRBJ1-3; v_gene: TRBV7-8; d_gene: -; abundance: many; CDR3nt: TGTGCCAGCAGCTCCGGACAGATCTCTGGAAACACCATATATTTT; CDR3aa: CASSSGQISGNTIYF
j_gene: TRBJ1-1; v_gene: TRBV12-3/TRBV12-4; d_gene: -; abundance: -; CDR3nt: TGTGCCAGCAGCTATTCGGGCCCCGGGGCTGAAGCTTTCTTT; CDR3aa: CASSYSGPGAEAFF
j_gene: TRBJ1-5; v_gene: TRBV12-3/TRBV12-4; d_gene: TRBD1; abundance: -; CDR3nt: TGTGCCAGCACTATGGACAGGGCTTACAATGAGCCCCAGCATTTT; CDR3aa: CASTMDRAYNEPQHF
j_gene: TRBJ2-3; v_gene: TRBV7-8; d_gene: TRBD2; abundance: few; CDR3nt: TGTGCCAGCAGCTTACGAACCGGGAGGACGCAGTATTTT; CDR3aa: CASSLRTGRTQYF
j_gene: TRBJ1-1; v_gene: TRBV20-1; d_gene: -; abundance: -; CDR3nt: TGCAGTGCTCGAGAGCTCGGGGCGATGAACACTGAAGCTTTCTTT; CDR3aa: CSARELGAMNTEAFF
j_gene: TRBJ2-2; v_gene: TRBV11-2; d_gene: TRBD1; abundance: few; CDR3nt: TGTGCCAGCCAGGGACAGGGTACCGGGGAGCTGTTTTTT; CDR3aa: CASQGQGTGELFF
j_gene: TRBJ2-5; v_gene: TRBV15; d_gene: -; abundance: -; CDR3nt: TGTGCCACCAGCAGCACAGGGCGCCAAGAGACCCAGTACTTC; CDR3aa: CATSSTGRQETQYF
j_gene: TRBJ2-2; v_gene: TRBV2; d_gene: -; abundance: -; CDR3nt: TGTGCCAGCAGAGGGCCACCGGGTCGGGGCGGGGAGCTGTTTTTT; CDR3aa: CASRGPPGRGGELFF